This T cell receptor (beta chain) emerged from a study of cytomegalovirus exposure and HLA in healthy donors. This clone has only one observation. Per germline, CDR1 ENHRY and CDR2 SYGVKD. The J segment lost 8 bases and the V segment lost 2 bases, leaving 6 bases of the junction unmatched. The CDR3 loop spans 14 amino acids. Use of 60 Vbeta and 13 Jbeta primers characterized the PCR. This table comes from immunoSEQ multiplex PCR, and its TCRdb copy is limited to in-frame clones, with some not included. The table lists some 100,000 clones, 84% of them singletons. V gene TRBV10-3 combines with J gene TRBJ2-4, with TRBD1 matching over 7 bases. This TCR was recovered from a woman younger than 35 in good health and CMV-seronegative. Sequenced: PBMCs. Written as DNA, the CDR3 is TGTGCCATCAGTGAGGGACAGGAGTCTGACATTCAGTACTTC. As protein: CAISEGQESDIQYF.